Below are 20 T cell receptor beta chains sequenced from a single sample in a study of shared clonotypes between healthy human individuals (dated by TCRdb to the early 2020s). Receptor amplification or capture employed the immunoSEQ multiplex PCR assay. The source is immuneACCESS, and TCRdb retained only in-frame sequences with V and J called. Part of the clones is not carried over; for the studies checked, unresolved V genes explain less than half of this, and the remainder is unexplained. Here the sample has roughly 320,000 clones; 87% occur a single time. Under 20% of the sample is taken by the ten largest. The source material was memory CD8+ T cells sorted from blood. What the cell subset or site label conveys for this sample: CD45RO+ cells pooled with CCR7-negative TemRA cells. Every receptor here comes from a man between 18 and 35 years old in good health.

The genes are TRBV13 and TRBJ1-2; D ambiguous. CDR3 length: 11 amino acids. Trimming pared 1 base from V and 6 bases from J, leaving 3 bases between. Per germline, CDR1 PRHDT and CDR2 FYEKMQ (reference sequence). CDR3 in amino acids: CASSLADGYTF. CDR3 coding DNA: TGTGCCAGCAGCTTAGCGGATGGCTACACCTTC.

The chain has TRBV4-1 and TRBJ1-6; D is possibly TRBD1 (6 bases). V was trimmed by 0 bases and J by 6 bases, leaving 12 bases between them. CDR3 size: 16 residues. The germline V gene has CDR1 MGHRA and CDR2 YSYEKL. The CDR3 region is CASSQEPGAINSPLHF. DNA of the CDR3: TGCGCCAGCAGCCAAGAACCGGGGGCGATTAATTCACCCCTCCACTTT.

The V call is TRBV7-8, the J call TRBJ2-7; D remains unclear. Germline V gene lookup returns CDR1 SGHVS and CDR2 FQNEAQ. The length of the CDR3 is 13 residues. The V end lost 2 bases, the J end lost 2 bases, and 7 bases lay between the germline ends. CDR3 residues: CASSLRLPYEQYF. CDR3 in DNA: TGTGCCAGCAGCTTACGGCTCCCCTACGAGCAGTACTTC.

The chain uses TRBV5-1 and TRBJ2-5; 8 nucleotides match TRBD2. The CDR3 is made up of 16 amino acids. J was trimmed by 5 bases and V by 1 base; bases with no gene match: 10. Germline CDR1 reads SGHRS; CDR2 reads YFSETQ. The DNA for the CDR3 is TGCGCCAGCAGCTTGAGGTCAGCGGGAGTACCGGAGACCCAGTACTTC. Protein: CASSLRSAGVPETQYF.

V is TRBV9 and J is TRBJ2-3; TRBD2 might be the D (6 bases). The V gene lost 3 bases and the J gene lost 3 bases, with 14 bases spanning the gap. The CDR3 has 15 residues. From germline, CDR1 is SGDLS and CDR2 YYNGEE. The CDR3 loop is CASSGRGLGTDTQYF. CDR3 in DNA: TGTGCCAGCAGCGGGAGGGGACTGGGGACAGATACGCAGTATTTT.

The V gene is TRBV27, the J gene TRBJ2-1; D gene unclear. This CDR3 region has 15 residues. V was pared by 5 bases and J by 0 bases, with 11 bases between. CDR1 and CDR2 (germline): MNHEY, SMNVEV (reference sequence). CDR3 region: CASSTAASSYNEQFF. The CDR3 DNA reads as TGTGCCAGCAGTACTGCGGCTAGCTCCTACAATGAGCAGTTCTTC.

This chain joins TRBV7-6 and TRBJ2-1; 9 bases map to TRBD2. The CDR3 runs to 16 residues. Germline loops: CDR1 SGHVS, CDR2 FNYEAQ. Trimming took 3 bases from V and 7 from J; bases not matched to a gene: 10. CDR3 in amino acids: CASSFLPGLAPNEQFF. In DNA form, the CDR3 reads TGTGCCAGCAGCTTCCTCCCGGGACTAGCTCCAAATGAGCAGTTCTTC.

This sequence joins TRBV10-1 and TRBJ1-1, with D perhaps TRBD1 (5 bases). Trimming removed 3 bases from V and 5 bases from J, with 13 bases in between. This CDR3 comprises 14 residues. In germline, CDR1 is WNHNN, CDR2 SYGVQD (reference sequence). This CDR3 reads CASSDGGGRTEAFF. The DNA for the CDR3 is TGCGCCAGCAGTGACGGGGGAGGAAGGACTGAAGCTTTCTTT.

This chain uses TRBV13 with TRBJ2-7; tentative D call: TRBD2 (7 bases). V was clipped by 4 bases and J by 8 bases, with 45 bases between them. The CDR3 sequence is 23 residues long. CDR1 is PRHDT, CDR2 FYEKMQ, per germline (reference sequence). The CDR3 region is CASSSEGGAELAGYQTYEFQQYF. The CDR3 DNA reads as TGTGCCAGCAGCTCCGAGGGGGGGGCTGAGCTAGCCGGATACCAGACCTACGAGTTCCAGCAGTACTTC.

This clone was seen a single time. The chain carries TRBV9 and TRBJ2-3; the D is unclear. Germline loops: CDR1 SGDLS, CDR2 YYNGEE. This CDR3 is built from 17 residues. Trimming cost V 0 bases and J 5 bases, with 19 bases left between them. Here the CDR3 DNA reads TGTGCCAGCAGCGTAGACCGGCTACCCTCCGTCCAAGATACGCAGTATTTT. This gives the protein CASSVDRLPSVQDTQYF.

The V gene is TRBV25-1, the J gene TRBJ1-1, with a tentative D call TRBD1 (5 bases). Germline CDR1 MGHDK, CDR2 SYGVNS. CDR3 length: 14 amino acids. Trimming left V 3 bases short and J 4 bases short, with 12 bases between. The CDR3 sequence is CASSESGFGTEAFF. The CDR3 DNA is TGTGCCAGCAGTGAGTCAGGGTTCGGCACTGAAGCTTTCTTT.

The genes are TRBV7-6 and TRBJ2-7; D not certain. Deletions cut 0 bases from V and 0 bases from J, with 15 bases between. The germline CDR1 and CDR2 sequences are SGHVS and FNYEAQ. The CDR3 is made up of 17 amino acids. The CDR3 sequence: CASSLATPLTASYEQYF. The CDR3 DNA sequence: TGTGCCAGCAGCTTAGCGACCCCCCTGACGGCCTCCTACGAGCAGTACTTC.

The V gene is TRBV6-5, the J gene TRBJ1-1; D might be TRBD1 (6 bases). This CDR3 comprises 15 residues. Trimming left V 6 bases short and J 1 base short, with 15 bases between. Germline CDR1 and CDR2: MNHEY and SVGAGI. The CDR3 region has the DNA TGTGCCAGCAGACGCACGGGGGGCTGGAACACTGAAGCTTTCTTT. Amino acid sequence: CASRRTGGWNTEAFF.

The chain has TRBV27 and TRBJ2-7; perhaps D is TRBD1 or TRBD2 (5 bases each). The CDR3 contains 14 residues. V gave up 0 bases and J gave up 6 bases, with 12 bases separating them. The germline gives CDR1 MNHEY, CDR2 SMNVEV (reference sequence). In nucleotides, the CDR3 is TGTGCCAGCAGTTTATCTTGGCCAGGGACCGAGCAGTACTTC. Translation gives CASSLSWPGTEQYF.

J is TRBJ1-2 and V is TRBV28, with D tentatively TRBD1 (6 bases). The CDR3 has 12 amino acids. V was clipped by 2 bases and J by 8 bases, with 9 bases between them. The V gene's germline CDR1 is MDHEN and CDR2 SYDVKM. The CDR3 nucleotides are TGTGCCAGCAGTTTAACAGGGAGCGGCTACACCTTC. The encoded protein is CASSLTGSGYTF.

V is TRBV7-9 and J is TRBJ2-7, with TRBD1 matching 10 bases. Germline values: CDR1 SEHNR, CDR2 FQNEAQ (reference sequence). V shed 5 bases, J shed 4 bases, and the junction held 8 bases outside the gene matches. The CDR3 spans 15 residues. CDR3 sequence reads: CASSPVGQGKYEQYF. DNA for the CDR3: TGTGCCAGCAGCCCTGTGGGACAGGGGAAATACGAGCAGTACTTC.

The chain combines TRBV10-3 with TRBJ2-5, with D hard to call. Trimming removed 4 bases from V and 2 bases from J, with 8 bases in between. This CDR3 region has 13 residues. Per germline, CDR1 ENHRY and CDR2 SYGVKD. The CDR3 sequence is CAISVELQETQYF. In DNA form, the CDR3 reads TGTGCCATCAGTGTAGAGTTACAAGAGACCCAGTACTTC.

The rearrangement joins TRBV9 to TRBJ2-1; maybe TRBD1 (5 bases). V lost 3 bases to trimming and J lost 2 bases, with 9 bases between them. The V gene's germline CDR1 is SGDLS and CDR2 YYNGEE. The CDR3 runs to 14 residues. The CDR3: CASSADSTYNEQFF. CDR3 in DNA: TGTGCCAGCAGCGCCGACAGCACCTACAATGAGCAGTTCTTC.

This chain uses TRBV28 with TRBJ2-3; 11 nucleotides line up with TRBD2. This CDR3 region has 14 residues. Germline CDR1 reads MDHEN; CDR2 reads SYDVKM. Trimming cost V 7 bases and J 7 bases; bases outside gene matches: 7. The CDR3: CASTFSGGAYTQYF. CDR3 sequence (DNA): TGTGCCAGCACCTTTAGCGGGGGGGCGTATACGCAGTATTTT.

The chain carries TRBV29-1 and TRBJ2-7; 7 positions match TRBD1. Germline CDR1 SQVTM, CDR2 ANQGSEA. This CDR3 spans 13 amino acids. V lost 7 bases and J lost 1; bases outside the gene matches: 7. The CDR3, as DNA: TGCAGCGCCGGGACAGTTGAATCCTACGAGCAGTACTTC. As protein: CSAGTVESYEQYF.